The entry that follows covers one TCR beta chain sequence. Clones were read by immunoSEQ multiplex PCR, and TCRdb kept only the in-frame ones, dropping some. Of nearly 600,000 clones detected, about 95% appear once; the ten largest clones hold 0.1% to 0.11%. This specimen comes from a study of shared clonotypes between healthy human individuals. Naivety among CD8 cells was defined by CD45RO negativity and positive CCR7 selection, thereby excluding terminally differentiated effector memory CD45RA+ cells. This clonotype originated in a woman between 25 and 40 years old in good health. Sequencing was performed on naive CD8+ T cells sorted from blood.

CDR3 sequence (DNA): TGTGCCAGCAGCAACGGGGACAGGGACGTCACCGGGGAGCTGTTTTTT. This gives the protein CASSNGDRDVTGELFF. The V and J genes are TRBV28 and TRBJ2-2; 9 bases are shared with TRBD1. The CDR3 has 16 residues. V trimming: 6 bases; J trimming: 4 bases; junction bases outside the gene matches: 9. Germline V gene data show CDR1 as MDHEN and CDR2 as SYDVKM.